This T cell receptor (beta chain) was sequenced in a study of T cells expressing NK-cell markers. The CDR3 has 15 amino acids. Germline V gene data show CDR1 as LNHNV and CDR2 as YYDKDF (reference sequence). TCRdb re-called the 5' RACE reads and catalogs CDR3 proteins one per entry, DNA excluded. This sample's clone table lists some 140,000 distinct CDR3 sequences. Sequences were obtained from blood T cells: a sorted CD56 or NKG2C T cell subset, CD4+ or CD8+ T cells, or bulk PBMC T cells (not recorded which). The receptor's source is a woman in her forties or fifties in good health. V usage is TRBV15 and J usage is TRBJ1-3. The CDR3: CATSRDLSAGNTIYF.